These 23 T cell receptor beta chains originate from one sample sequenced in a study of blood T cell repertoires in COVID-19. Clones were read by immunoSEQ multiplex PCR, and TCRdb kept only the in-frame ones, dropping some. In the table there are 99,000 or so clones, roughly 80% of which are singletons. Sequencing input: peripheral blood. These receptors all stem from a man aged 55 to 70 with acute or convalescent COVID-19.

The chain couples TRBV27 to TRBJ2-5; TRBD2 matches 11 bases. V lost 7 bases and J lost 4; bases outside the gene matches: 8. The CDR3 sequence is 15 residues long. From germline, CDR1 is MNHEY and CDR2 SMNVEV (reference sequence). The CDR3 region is CASKTTSGTVETQYF. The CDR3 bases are TGTGCCAGCAAGACGACTAGCGGGACCGTAGAGACCCAGTACTTC.

As DNA, the CDR3 is TGCGCCAGCAGCTTGACGTGGACTAGCGGGCGCACAGATACGCAGTATTTT. Encoded protein: CASSLTWTSGRTDTQYF. The chain joins TRBV5-1 to TRBJ2-3, with TRBD2 identical over 11 bases. Germline CDR1 is SGHRS and CDR2 is YFSETQ. V lost 1 base and J lost 1; bases outside the gene matches: 5. The CDR3 extends over 17 amino acids.

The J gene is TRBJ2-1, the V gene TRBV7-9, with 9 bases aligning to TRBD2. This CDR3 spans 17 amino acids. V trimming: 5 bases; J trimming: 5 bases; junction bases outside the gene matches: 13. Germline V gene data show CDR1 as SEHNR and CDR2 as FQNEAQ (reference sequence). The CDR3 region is CASSPDRSGRADNEQFF. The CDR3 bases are TGTGCCAGCAGCCCCGACCGTAGCGGGAGAGCCGACAATGAGCAGTTCTTC. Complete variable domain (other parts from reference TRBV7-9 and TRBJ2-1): DTGVSQNPRHKITKRGQNVTFRCDPISEHNRLYWYRQTLGQGPEFLTYFQNEAQLEKSRLLSDRFSAERPKGSFSTLEIQRTEQGDSAMYLCASSPDRSGRADNEQFFGPGTRLTVL.

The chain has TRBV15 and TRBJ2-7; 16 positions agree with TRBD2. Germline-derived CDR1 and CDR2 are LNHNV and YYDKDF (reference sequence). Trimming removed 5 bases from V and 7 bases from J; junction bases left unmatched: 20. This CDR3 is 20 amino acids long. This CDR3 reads CATSSLYLPGTSGRAKEQYF. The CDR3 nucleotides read TGTGCCACCAGCTCCTTGTACCTCCCTGGGACTAGCGGGAGGGCCAAGGAGCAGTACTTC.

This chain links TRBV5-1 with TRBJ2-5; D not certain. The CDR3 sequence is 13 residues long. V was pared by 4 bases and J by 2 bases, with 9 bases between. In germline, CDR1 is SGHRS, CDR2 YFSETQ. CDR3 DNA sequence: TGCGCCAGCAGCGCAGGTTTGCAAGAGACCCAGTACTTC. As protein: CASSAGLQETQYF.

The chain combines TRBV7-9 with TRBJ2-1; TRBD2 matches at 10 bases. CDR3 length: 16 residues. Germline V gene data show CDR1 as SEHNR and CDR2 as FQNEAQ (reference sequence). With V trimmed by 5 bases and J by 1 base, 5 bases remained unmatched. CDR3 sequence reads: CASSGGLARSYNEQFF. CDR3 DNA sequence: TGTGCCAGCAGCGGGGGACTAGCGAGGTCCTACAATGAGCAGTTCTTC.

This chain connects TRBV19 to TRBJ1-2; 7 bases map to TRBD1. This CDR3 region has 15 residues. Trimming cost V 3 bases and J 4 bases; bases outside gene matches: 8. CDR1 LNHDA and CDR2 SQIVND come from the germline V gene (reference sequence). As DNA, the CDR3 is TGTGCCAGTAGTATCCCGGGACAGCCACTCTATGGCTACACCTTC. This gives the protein CASSIPGQPLYGYTF.

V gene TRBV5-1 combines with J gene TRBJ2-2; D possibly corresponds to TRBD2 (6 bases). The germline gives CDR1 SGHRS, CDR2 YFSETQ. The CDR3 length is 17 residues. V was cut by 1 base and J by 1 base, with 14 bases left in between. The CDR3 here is CASSLKRDFWNTGELFF. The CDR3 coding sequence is TGCGCCAGCAGCTTGAAACGGGACTTCTGGAACACCGGGGAGCTGTTTTTT.

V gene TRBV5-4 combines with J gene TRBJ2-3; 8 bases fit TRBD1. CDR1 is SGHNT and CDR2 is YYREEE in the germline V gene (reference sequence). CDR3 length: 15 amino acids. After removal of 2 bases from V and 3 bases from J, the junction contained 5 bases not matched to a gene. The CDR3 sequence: CASSLGQGGTDTQYF. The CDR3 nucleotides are TGTGCCAGCAGCTTAGGACAGGGAGGTACAGATACGCAGTATTTT.

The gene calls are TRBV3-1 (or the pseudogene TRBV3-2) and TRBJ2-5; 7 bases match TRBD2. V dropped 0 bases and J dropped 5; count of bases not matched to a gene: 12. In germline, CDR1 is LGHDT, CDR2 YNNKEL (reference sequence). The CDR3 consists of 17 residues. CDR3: CASSQEGSGGSGETQYF. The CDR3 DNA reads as TGTGCCAGCAGCCAAGAGGGTAGCGGCGGGAGTGGGGAGACCCAGTACTTC.

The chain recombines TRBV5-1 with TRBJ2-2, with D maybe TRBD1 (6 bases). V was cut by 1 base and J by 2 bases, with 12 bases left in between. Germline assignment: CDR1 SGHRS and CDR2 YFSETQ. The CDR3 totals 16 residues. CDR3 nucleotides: TGCGCCAGCAGCTTGTTGGGACAACCAAACACCGGGGAGCTGTTTTTT. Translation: CASSLLGQPNTGELFF.

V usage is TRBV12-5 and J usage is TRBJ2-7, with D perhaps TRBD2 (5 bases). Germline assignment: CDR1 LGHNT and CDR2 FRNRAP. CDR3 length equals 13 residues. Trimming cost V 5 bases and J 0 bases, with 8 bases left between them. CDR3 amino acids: CASGPEGSYEQYF. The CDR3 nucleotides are TGTGCTAGTGGTCCCGAGGGCTCCTACGAGCAGTACTTC.

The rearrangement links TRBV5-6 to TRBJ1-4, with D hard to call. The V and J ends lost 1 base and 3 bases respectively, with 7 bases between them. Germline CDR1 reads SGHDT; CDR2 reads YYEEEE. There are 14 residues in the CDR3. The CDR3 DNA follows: TGTGCCAGCAGCTTGCGGCAGGCTAATGAAAAACTGTTTTTT. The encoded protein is CASSLRQANEKLFF.

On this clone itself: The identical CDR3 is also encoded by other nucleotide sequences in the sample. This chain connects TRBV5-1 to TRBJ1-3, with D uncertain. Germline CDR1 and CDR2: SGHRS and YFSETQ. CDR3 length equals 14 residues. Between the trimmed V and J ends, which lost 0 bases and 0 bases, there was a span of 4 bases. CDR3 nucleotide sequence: TGCGCCAGCAGCTTGGACAGCTCTGGAAACACCATATATTTT. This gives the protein CASSLDSSGNTIYF. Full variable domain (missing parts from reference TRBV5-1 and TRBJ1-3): KAGVTQTPRYLIKTRGQQVTLSCSPISGHRSVSWYQQTPGQGLQFLFEYFSETQRNKGNFPGRFSGRQFSNSRSEMNVSTLELGDSALYLCASSLDSSGNTIYFGEGSWLTVV.

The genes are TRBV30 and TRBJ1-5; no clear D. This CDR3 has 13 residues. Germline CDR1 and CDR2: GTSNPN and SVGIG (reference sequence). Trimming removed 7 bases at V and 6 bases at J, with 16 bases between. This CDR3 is CAFQLGLGQPQHF. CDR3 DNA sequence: TGTGCCTTCCAGTTGGGCCTCGGTCAGCCCCAGCATTTT.

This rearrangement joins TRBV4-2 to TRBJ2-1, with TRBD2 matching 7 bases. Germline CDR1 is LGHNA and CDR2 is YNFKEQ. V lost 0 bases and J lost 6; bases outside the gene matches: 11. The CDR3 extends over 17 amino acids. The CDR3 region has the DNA TGTGCCAGCAGCCAAGATTTACCGACGGGAGGTTCCAATGAGCAGTTCTTC. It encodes CASSQDLPTGGSNEQFF.

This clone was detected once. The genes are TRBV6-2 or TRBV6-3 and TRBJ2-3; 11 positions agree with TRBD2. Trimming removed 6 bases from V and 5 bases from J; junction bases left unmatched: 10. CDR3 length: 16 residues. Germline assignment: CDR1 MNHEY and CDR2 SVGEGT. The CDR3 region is CASSPPLAGELDTQYF. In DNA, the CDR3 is TGTGCCAGCAGCCCACCACTAGCGGGAGAGTTAGATACGCAGTATTTT.

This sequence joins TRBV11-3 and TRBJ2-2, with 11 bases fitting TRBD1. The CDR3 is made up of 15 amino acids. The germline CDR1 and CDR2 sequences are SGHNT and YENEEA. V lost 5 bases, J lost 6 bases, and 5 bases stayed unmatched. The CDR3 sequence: CASSHGQGASGELFF. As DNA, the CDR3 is TGTGCCAGCAGCCACGGACAGGGGGCCTCCGGGGAGCTGTTTTTT. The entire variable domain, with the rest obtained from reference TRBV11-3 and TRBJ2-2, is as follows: EAGVVQSPRYKIIEKKQPVAFWCNPISGHNTLYWYLQNLGQGPELLIRYENEEAVDDSQLPKDRFSAERLKGVDSTLKIQPAELGDSAVYLCASSHGQGASGELFFGEGSRLTVL.

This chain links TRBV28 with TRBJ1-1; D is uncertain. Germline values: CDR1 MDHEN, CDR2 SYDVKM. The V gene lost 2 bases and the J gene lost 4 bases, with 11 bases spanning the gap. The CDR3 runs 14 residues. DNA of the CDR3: TGTGCCAGCAGTTTAATAGTGCCCCGCACTGAAGCTTTCTTT. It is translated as CASSLIVPRTEAFF.

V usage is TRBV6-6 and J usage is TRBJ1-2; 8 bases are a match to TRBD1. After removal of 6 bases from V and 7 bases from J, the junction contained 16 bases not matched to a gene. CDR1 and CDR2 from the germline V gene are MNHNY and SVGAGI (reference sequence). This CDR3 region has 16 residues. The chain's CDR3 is CASRRRQGTFSGGYTF. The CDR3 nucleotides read TGTGCCAGCAGGAGACGACAGGGGACCTTCTCTGGTGGCTACACCTTC.

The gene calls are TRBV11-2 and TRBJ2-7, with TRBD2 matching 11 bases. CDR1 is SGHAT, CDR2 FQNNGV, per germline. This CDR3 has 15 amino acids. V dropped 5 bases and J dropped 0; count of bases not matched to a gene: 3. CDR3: CASSQGLAASYEQYV. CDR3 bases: TGTGCCAGCAGCCAGGGACTAGCGGCCTCCTACGAGCAGTACGTC.

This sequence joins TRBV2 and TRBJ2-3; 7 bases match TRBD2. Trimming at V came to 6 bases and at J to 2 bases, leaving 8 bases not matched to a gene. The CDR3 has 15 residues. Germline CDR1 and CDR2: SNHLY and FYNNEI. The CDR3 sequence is CASSGGRDHTDTQYF. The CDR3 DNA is TGTGCCAGCAGCGGGGGGAGGGACCACACAGATACGCAGTATTTT.

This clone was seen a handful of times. The DNA for the CDR3 is TGTGCCAGCAGCCGACGCGGGACGACTAATGAAAAACTGTTTTTT. This sequence encodes CASSRRGTTNEKLFF. The gene calls are TRBV11-2 and TRBJ1-4, with D perhaps matching TRBD1 (5 bases). Per germline, CDR1 SGHAT and CDR2 FQNNGV. The CDR3 extends over 15 amino acids. V was pared by 5 bases and J by 2 bases, with 12 bases between. Drawing the rest from reference TRBV11-2 and TRBJ1-4, the complete variable domain is EAGVAQSPRYKIIEKRQSVAFWCNPISGHATLYWYQQILGQGPKLLIQFQNNGVVDDSQLPKDRFSAERLKGVDSTLKIQPAKLEDSAVYLCASSRRGTTNEKLFFGSGTQLSVL.